This TCR beta chain was captured by sequencing in a study of blood T cell repertoires in COVID-19. The wider study: Acute and convalescent COVID-19 samples came from the United States, Italy and Spain.

The germline V and J ends were trimmed by 1 base and 1 base, with 11 bases remaining between them. The germline CDR1 and CDR2 sequences are SGHVS and FNYEAQ. CDR3 size: 16 residues. Self-reported history from a screening survey and questionnaire set each donor's cohort. Two negative PCRs, clearance, or symptom resolution characterized the recovered Cohort 3 donors. Authors' data handling: Nucleated cell counts were estimated from reference gene primer amplification. Clones were read by immunoSEQ multiplex PCR, and TCRdb kept only the in-frame ones, dropping some. V and J calls and clone size follow that table, whereas D and trimming were derived from the DNA. The sample holds nearly 350,000 clones, about 90% seen once.

The source material was PBMCs or T cells enriched from blood (not recorded which). The rearrangement uses TRBV7-6 and TRBJ2-4; D not certain. The receptor comes from a woman in her 30s who had recovered from COVID-19. CDR3 residues: CASSLEVADAKNIQYF. The CDR3 DNA sequence: TGTGCCAGCAGCTTAGAAGTGGCGGATGCCAAAAACATTCAGTACTTC.